This T cell receptor beta chain stems from a study of blood T cell repertoires in COVID-19. Notes on this clone: Its ends do not fully match the called genes, so a read error is possible.

In the source study's methods: For nucleated cells, counts were estimated from reference gene primer amplification. Profiled with immunoSEQ multiplex PCR; TCRdb holds only in-frame clones, not every one. V and J calls and clone size are as listed in that table; D and trimming were resolved from the DNA. Of a few hundred thousand clones listed, 70% to 85% are singletons. Germline V lookup: CDR1 SGHTA, CDR2 FQGTGA. This CDR3 comprises 13 residues. Sequenced input: PBMCs or T cells enriched from blood (not recorded which). The chain joins TRBV7-3 to TRBJ2-1; 9 positions match TRBD1. The source of this sequence is an older woman who had recovered from COVID-19. The CDR3 DNA reads as TGTGTCAGCAGCCGGGACAGGGACAATGAGCAGTTCTTC. Translating gives CVSSRDRDNEQFF.